This entry features one TCR beta chain sequence. It lacks a known antigen. The record has no base qualities; no much larger clone is one base away. TCRbeta CDR3 regions were amplified from genomic DNA using the immunoSEQ Assay, a bias-controlled multiplex PCR. The authors' analysis ran thus. The number of nucleated cells in each sample was estimated by amplification of reference gene primers within the assay. Sequence reads were collapsed and filtered to measure the absolute abundance of every unique TCRbeta CDR3 rearrangement. Productive Simpson clonality was computed per sample as the square root of Simpson's diversity index over productive rearrangements. Here the immuneACCESS table is served through TCRdb, limited to in-frame sequences with V and J called. Missing clones are a known gap in these copies; in checked studies unresolved V genes cover under half, and the rest lacks a known reason. That table furnishes V, J and clone size, whereas the DNA furnished D and trimming. The sample table shows 120,000 to 150,000 clones, and roughly 85% are seen once. The top ten hold about 2.8% of the sample.

This sample is part of a study of blood T cell repertoires in COVID-19 (TCRdb year 2020). Concerning the study at large: The collaborator samples originated in the United States, Italy and Spain and spanned the acute and convalescent phases of COVID-19. The prospective study material was composed of cDNA or gDNA derived from T cells, B-cell-depleted T cells, or PBMCs. The dataset comprised deeply sampled blood TCRbeta repertoires from subjects exposed to, actively infected with, or recovered from COVID-19. The repertoires were made available in a free public database intended to serve as a resource for research on the immune response to SARS-CoV-2. The samples were drawn from two sources: the first 160 participants of the ongoing ImmuneRACE study, and 950 to 1,500 subjects contributed by 6 global collaborators. A de-identified subject ID, COVID-19 status, age in years and sex were almost always included in the sample metadata. Where available, HLA class I and class II types were taken from metadata supplied by the sample provider and were not determined by assay-based typing.

Here is what the overall study found, with its caveats: Clinical and demographic metadata were provided uncurated, with the amount varying by source and participant.

Collaborating institutions collected whole blood in K2EDTA tubes following their own protocols. For TCRbeta analysis, collaborators shipped samples as frozen whole blood, isolated PBMCs, or DNA extracted from either of those sample types. The germline ends are 13 bases apart after V is trimmed by 7 bases and J by 4 bases. The CDR3 numbers 13 residues from cysteine through phenylalanine. Solely the CDR3 DNA is kept, with 39 bases framed from the first base. CDR1 and CDR2, looked up from the germline V gene (reference sequence), are MNHEY and SMNVEV. The sequence was collected from a human donor with acute or convalescent COVID-19. The donor label of this sample is uncertain. Here the chain combines TRBV27 and TRBJ1-1; the D gene is perhaps TRBD1, on 5 matching bases. Material for sequencing was peripheral blood. The CDR3 here reads CASTYFGGTEAFF. The nucleotide sequence is given as TGTGCCAGCACCTATTTCGGGGGCACTGAAGCTTTCTTT.